This T cell receptor (beta chain) was retrieved from a study of human T cells and chemical hapten exposure. The CDR3 has 14 amino acids. V lost 7 bases, J lost 6 bases, and 5 bases stayed unmatched. Germline CDR1 SGHRS, CDR2 YFSETQ. Study-level results: Correlating positively with patch test score were the PT1 expanded TCR counts.

TCRdb re-called the RACE reads with MiXCR, one entry per CDR3 protein. The sample lists around 56,000 distinct CDR3 sequences, 9.5% to 10% occurring once. This clonotype was seen ten or more times. What it recognizes is unknown. As for time point: pre-sensitization, week 0. Stated treatment: therapeutic diphenylcyclopropenone sensitization with weekly scalp DPC. The sample was whole blood, taken in connection with sensitization to the hapten diphenylcyclopropenone (DPC). The V gene is TRBV5-1, the J gene TRBJ2-2; 11 positions agree with TRBD2. The sequence was collected from a man aged 35 to 55 with alopecia areata. Some clones in this sample may be carry-over from other donors' samples. CDR3 nucleotides: TGCGCCAGCCAACTAGCGGGAGTAGCCGGGGAGCTGTTTTTT. Its protein is CASQLAGVAGELFF.